The 26 T cell receptor beta chains given below trace back to one sample, sequenced in a study of response to subunit inactivated influenza vaccine. TCRdb recomputed calls from the RT-PCR reads with MiXCR, one row per CDR3 protein. The sample records roughly 790,000 distinct CDR3 sequences, about 20% being singletons. The specimen comprised PBMCs from blood, sampled roughly 5 days after vaccination. The receptor source for this set is a man aged 45 to 65 who received an inactivated influenza vaccine.

This clonotype was detected only a few times. This chain connects TRBV6-2 or TRBV6-3 to TRBJ1-1; D not resolved. Per the germline V gene, CDR1 is MNHEY and CDR2 is SVGEGT. This CDR3 comprises 15 residues. Trimming left V 4 bases short and J 0 bases short, with 12 bases between. For the CDR3, the DNA is TGTGCCAGCAGTTTGGCCAGCTCCTTGAACACTGAAGCTTTCTTT. This translates into CASSLASSLNTEAFF.

This clonotype was seen more than once but under ten times. Here the CDR3 DNA reads TGCAGTGCCCCCGAGGGGGGCTCCTACGAGCAGTACTTC. It is translated as CSAPEGGSYEQYF. V is TRBV20-1 and J is TRBJ2-7, with D possibly called TRBD1 or TRBD2 (6 bases each). Germline CDR1 DFQATT, CDR2 SNEGSKA (reference sequence). V was pared by 6 bases and J by 0 bases, with 12 bases between. CDR3 length equals 13 residues.

This clonotype was seen many times. This chain uses TRBV5-4 with TRBJ2-3; maybe TRBD1 (5 bases). The CDR3 extends over 14 amino acids. Germline V gene sequence: CDR1 SGHNT, CDR2 YYREEE (reference sequence). The V end lost 4 bases, the J end lost 1 base, and 10 bases lay between the germline ends. Here the CDR3 reads CASSDPRGTDTQYF. As DNA, the CDR3 is TGTGCCAGCAGCGACCCCAGGGGCACAGATACGCAGTATTTT.

This chain links TRBV7-6 with TRBJ2-1; D unresolved. Trimming removed 2 bases at V and 8 bases at J, with 10 bases between. Germline-derived CDR1 and CDR2 are SGHVS and FNYEAQ. The CDR3 has 13 residues. CDR3 protein: CASSLSEIHEQFF. CDR3 DNA sequence: TGTGCCAGCAGCTTATCGGAGATCCATGAGCAGTTCTTC.

V is TRBV27 and J is TRBJ1-5, with TRBD1 as a possible D gene (6 bases). The V and J ends lost 3 bases and 0 bases respectively, with 15 bases between them. CDR1 MNHEY and CDR2 SMNVEV come from the germline V gene (reference sequence). This CDR3 contains 17 residues. The CDR3: CASSLVAGVNSNQPQHF. The CDR3 DNA follows: TGTGCCAGCAGTTTGGTCGCAGGGGTCAATAGCAATCAGCCCCAGCATTTT.

In its sample, this clonotype was seen a few times. The chain joins TRBV7-2 to TRBJ2-5; TRBD2 matches at 7 bases. Germline lookup yields CDR1 SGHTA and CDR2 FQGNSA. V dropped 5 bases and J dropped 2; count of bases not matched to a gene: 5. CDR3 length: 14 residues. The CDR3 region is CASSGGAGQETQYF. Here the CDR3 DNA reads TGTGCCAGCAGCGGAGGAGCGGGGCAAGAGACCCAGTACTTC.

This chain uses TRBV7-2 with TRBJ2-7, with 9 bases fitting TRBD1. V lost 5 bases, J lost 4 bases, and 9 bases stayed unmatched. The CDR3 spans 15 residues. Germline CDR1 and CDR2: SGHTA and FQGNSA. The CDR3 reads CASSTRTGAGYEQYF. CDR3 coding DNA: TGTGCCAGCAGCACCCGGACAGGGGCGGGGTACGAGCAGTACTTC.

The chain has TRBV27 and TRBJ2-5; D is uncertain. Germline V gives CDR1 MNHEY, CDR2 SMNVEV (reference sequence). This CDR3 has 13 residues. Trimming removed 3 bases from V and 2 bases from J, with 7 bases in between. The chain's CDR3 is CASSFRPQETQYF. In DNA form, the CDR3 reads TGTGCCAGCAGTTTCCGACCACAAGAGACCCAGTACTTC.

This chain links TRBV7-2 with TRBJ2-7; D might be TRBD1 or TRBD2, each matching 5 bases. Trimming stripped 1 base from V and 0 bases from J, with 13 bases between. This CDR3 region has 16 residues. Looked up from germline, CDR1 is SGHTA and CDR2 is FQGNSA. The CDR3 reads CASSLGGGRASYEQYF. In DNA form, the CDR3 reads TGTGCCAGCAGCTTAGGGGGCGGGCGGGCCTCCTACGAGCAGTACTTC.

This chain uses TRBV27 with TRBJ2-1, with D possibly called TRBD1 or TRBD2 (5 bases each). From germline, CDR1 is MNHEY and CDR2 SMNVEV (reference sequence). V was shortened by 1 base and J by 7 bases, with 17 bases between the two germline ends. The CDR3 is made up of 16 amino acids. CDR3 residues: CASSLFAPSGPNEQFF. The CDR3 DNA sequence: TGTGCCAGCAGTTTATTCGCCCCTTCGGGACCAAATGAGCAGTTCTTC.

The chain is built from TRBV20-1 and TRBJ2-7; the D gene is possibly TRBD1 (5 bases). V lost 8 bases and J lost 4, with 15 bases in between. The CDR3 runs 12 residues. CDR1 is DFQATT, CDR2 SNEGSKA, per germline (reference sequence). The CDR3 here is CSTEPQGYEQYF. CDR3 in DNA: TGCAGTACTGAACCCCAGGGATACGAGCAGTACTTC.

This chain connects TRBV5-4 to TRBJ1-6; D remains ambiguous. Germline V gene sequence: CDR1 SGHNT, CDR2 YYREEE (reference sequence). The CDR3 totals 14 residues. V lost 2 bases to trimming and J lost 10 bases, with 13 bases between them. The CDR3 DNA reads TGTGCCAGCAGCTTCGGACTAAAAGGATCACCCCTCCACTTT. It encodes CASSFGLKGSPLHF.

The chain links TRBV10-3 to TRBJ2-7; D is undetermined. Trimming cost V 10 bases and J 7 bases, with 23 bases left between them. The CDR3 runs to 14 residues. Germline-derived CDR1 and CDR2 are ENHRY and SYGVKD. In DNA form, the CDR3 reads TGTGCCAGTTCAGGTGACCCCATGGTGTGGGAGCAGTACTTC. Translating gives CASSGDPMVWEQYF.

This clonotype was detected only a few times. The rearrangement links TRBV6-1 to TRBJ1-1, with 7 bases lining up with TRBD1. Germline values: CDR1 MNHNS, CDR2 SASEGT. V lost 5 bases and J lost 6; bases outside the gene matches: 12. This CDR3 comprises 15 residues. The CDR3 nucleotides are TGTGCCAGCAGTCGGTTTGAGGGGGCTCGCGCTGAAGCTTTCTTT. As protein: CASSRFEGARAEAFF.

This clonotype appeared once. V gene TRBV15 combines with J gene TRBJ2-5; perhaps TRBD2 as D (6 bases). Between the trimmed V and J ends, which lost 0 bases and 4 bases, there was a span of 21 bases. The CDR3 loop spans 18 amino acids. CDR1 and CDR2 (germline): LNHNV, YYDKDF (reference sequence). The CDR3 DNA follows: TGTGCCACCAGCAGAGATTTGGGGAGCGGGCGACTACTAGAGACCCAGTACTTC. Translated: CATSRDLGSGRLLETQYF.

The rearrangement joins TRBV5-5 to TRBJ2-3; 8 nucleotides match TRBD2. Germline CDR1 SGHKS, CDR2 YYEKEE (reference sequence). Losses at the gene ends were 3 bases for V and 2 bases for J; bases not matched to a gene: 5. The length of the CDR3 is 15 residues. Here the CDR3 reads CASSSGTRNTDTQYF. The CDR3 bases are TGTGCCAGCAGCTCCGGGACTAGAAACACAGATACGCAGTATTTT. The complete variable domain, with remaining parts taken from reference TRBV5-5 and TRBJ2-3, reads DAGVTQSPTHLIKTRGQQVTLRCSPISGHKSVSWYQQVLGQGPQFIFQYYEKEERGRGNFPDRFSARQFPNYSSELNVNALLLGDSALYLCASSSGTRNTDTQYFGPGTRLTVL.

This clonotype was picked up a small number of times. This sequence joins TRBV4-2 and TRBJ2-5; tentatively, D is TRBD2 (5 bases). The germline V gene has CDR1 LGHNA and CDR2 YNFKEQ. This CDR3 is built from 19 residues. Trimming took 3 bases from V and 1 from J, leaving 24 bases between them. The CDR3 DNA sequence: TGTGCCAGCAGCCACGAATCGGGATTGTTACTTGGACCCCAAGAGACCCAGTACTTC. This translates into CASSHESGLLLGPQETQYF.

With respect to this clonotype: A single base separates this from a much larger clone, so it may be a read error. The J gene is TRBJ2-4, the V gene TRBV24-1, with unresolved D. The CDR3 is made up of 14 amino acids. CDR1 and CDR2 (germline): KGHDR, SFDVKD. V dropped 0 bases and J dropped 8 bases, with 10 bases sitting between them. CDR3 bases: TGTGCCACCAGTGATTTGAAAGATAAGGACATTCAGTACTTC. Translating it yields CATSDLKDKDIQYF.

This clonotype came up a few times. CDR3 coding DNA: TGTGCCAGCAGTTACCGGACAGGGGAACAGCCCCAGCATTTT. This gives the protein CASSYRTGEQPQHF. The chain couples TRBV6-5 to TRBJ1-5, with 9 positions matching TRBD1. CDR3 length: 14 residues. The V and J ends lost 2 bases and 7 bases, in that order; junction bases with no gene match: 3. CDR1 MNHEY and CDR2 SVGAGI come from the germline V gene.

The chain couples TRBV7-9 to TRBJ2-1; 9 nucleotides match TRBD1. This CDR3 has 15 residues. CDR1 and CDR2 (germline): SEHNR, FQNEAQ (reference sequence). The V and J ends lost 5 bases and 5 bases, in that order; junction bases with no gene match: 7. CDR3 residues: CASSRPGQGNNEQFF. The CDR3 DNA sequence: TGTGCCAGCAGCCGTCCGGGACAGGGAAACAATGAGCAGTTCTTC.

Only a few counts were recorded for this clonotype. The V and J genes are TRBV12-3 or TRBV12-4 and TRBJ1-1; no clear D. V was trimmed by 3 bases and J by 6 bases, leaving 11 bases between them. This CDR3 contains 13 residues. CDR3 nucleotide sequence: TGTGCCAGCAGTTTTGGCGTTTGGGCTGAAGCTTTCTTT. As protein: CASSFGVWAEAFF.

The rearrangement joins TRBV12-3 or TRBV12-4 to TRBJ1-4; D is ambiguous. The CDR3 covers 15 residues. V lost 6 bases and J lost 6, with 17 bases in between. CDR3 in DNA: TGTGCCAGCAGATTCCTGGGCCGGGGAGATGAAAAACTGTTTTTT. Its translation: CASRFLGRGDEKLFF.

This clonotype has more than one count but fewer than ten. V gene TRBV5-1 combines with J gene TRBJ2-3, with 10 bases identical to TRBD2. The CDR3 contains 15 residues. Germline V CDR1 and CDR2: SGHRS, YFSETQ. Germline trimming cut 1 base from V and 4 bases from J; bases unmatched to any gene: 3. CDR3 DNA sequence: TGCGCCAGCAGCTTGCCTAGCGGGGGTTCAGATACGCAGTATTTT. Translation gives CASSLPSGGSDTQYF.

J is TRBJ2-7 and V is TRBV27; 7 bases map to TRBD1. The CDR3 runs to 13 residues. V lost 5 bases, J lost 4 bases, and 5 bases stayed unmatched. Germline-derived CDR1 and CDR2 are MNHEY and SMNVEV (reference sequence). The CDR3 is CASSNKQGYEQYF. The CDR3 nucleotides read TGTGCCAGCAGTAACAAACAGGGGTACGAGCAGTACTTC.

In the case of this clonotype: At one of its ends the junction is not consistent with the germline gene, which may arise from a read error. The J gene is TRBJ1-2, the V gene TRBV20-1; D possibly corresponds to TRBD1 (5 bases). The germline V gene has CDR1 DFQATT and CDR2 SNEGSKA (reference sequence). The CDR3 covers 13 residues. This CDR3 reads CSAGEGTNYGYTF. As DNA, the CDR3 is TGCAGTGCTGGAGAGGGGACCAACTATGGCTACACCTTC.

The V gene is TRBV20-1, the J gene TRBJ2-1, with 7 positions matching TRBD1. The CDR3 sequence is 17 residues long. The V segment lost 7 bases and the J segment 0 bases; nucleotides outside the gene matches: 15. Germline V CDR1 and CDR2: DFQATT, SNEGSKA (reference sequence). The CDR3 protein is CSVSPRQGKDSYNEQFF. The CDR3 nucleotides read TGCAGTGTCTCTCCCAGACAGGGAAAAGACTCCTACAATGAGCAGTTCTTC.